Listed here are 29 T cell receptor beta chains from one sample, sequenced in a study of T cell repertoires in cytomegalovirus infection. For these TCRs, the target antigens are not known. TCRdb re-called the reads with MiXCR, one entry per CDR3 protein. The table has about 570,000 distinct CDR3 sequences, 40% seen once. The sequencing here drew on cultured PBMCs, taken from culture after CMV antigen stimulation. These receptors were taken from a human donor in good health (CMV status not recorded). Some clones in this sample may be carry-over from other donors' samples.

The rearrangement joins TRBV5-1 to TRBJ1-5; D is unresolved. The CDR3 loop spans 16 amino acids. The germline CDR1 and CDR2 sequences are SGHRS and YFSETQ. V lost 0 bases, J lost 3 bases, and 13 bases lay in between. The CDR3 DNA reads TGCGCCAGCAGCTTGGGGCCGGAAAGAGACAATCAGCCCCAGCATTTT. This gives the protein CASSLGPERDNQPQHF.

The J gene is TRBJ2-3, the V gene TRBV19; D might be TRBD1 (5 bases). This CDR3 is 15 amino acids long. V was cut by 3 bases and J by 8 bases, with 18 bases left in between. CDR1 is LNHDA and CDR2 is SQIVND in the germline V gene (reference sequence). In DNA form, the CDR3 reads TGTGCCAGTAGTATCGCCTCGAACCAGGGTGCTACGCAGTATTTT. As protein: CASSIASNQGATQYF.

The chain combines TRBV7-6 with TRBJ1-1; TRBD1 might be the D (6 bases). Germline V gene data show CDR1 as SGHVS and CDR2 as FNYEAQ. The CDR3 loop spans 14 amino acids. Between the trimmed V and J ends, which lost 2 bases and 1 base, there was a span of 8 bases. The CDR3 bases are TGTGCCAGCAGCTTACTGGGACAGAACACTGAAGCTTTCTTT. Its protein is CASSLLGQNTEAFF.

In this sample, this clonotype turned up once. A read error may produce the germline difference seen at one junction end. This chain connects TRBV20-1 to TRBJ1-4; no definite D call. The CDR3 spans 10 residues. CDR1 is DFQATT, CDR2 SNEGSKA, per germline (reference sequence). This chain's CDR3 is CSAKREKLYF. Here the CDR3 DNA reads TGCAGTGCGAAGCGAGAAAAACTGTATTTT.

Only a few counts were recorded for this clonotype. In DNA, the CDR3 is TGTGCCAGCAGCTTTTTAGGCAGACGATACGAGCAGTACTTC. It translates to CASSFLGRRYEQYF. The chain combines TRBV7-2 with TRBJ2-7; D unclear. This CDR3 has 14 amino acids. The V gene's germline CDR1 is SGHTA and CDR2 FQGNSA. Trimming shortened V by 3 bases and J by 4 bases, and 13 bases separated the two germline ends.

Here the CDR3 reads CASSFGTAIAGPTEAFF. In DNA form, the CDR3 reads TGTGCCAGCAGCTTTGGGACAGCAATAGCCGGGCCCACTGAAGCTTTCTTT. The rearrangement joins TRBV5-5 to TRBJ1-1, with TRBD1 matching 7 bases. V lost 2 bases and J lost 4; bases outside the gene matches: 14. CDR1 is SGHKS, CDR2 YYEKEE, per germline (reference sequence). The CDR3 runs to 17 residues.

The chain is built from TRBV10-3 and TRBJ2-5; D may be TRBD2 (5 bases). The V end lost 10 bases, the J end lost 1 base, and 19 bases lay between the germline ends. The CDR3 is made up of 15 amino acids. Germline V gives CDR1 ENHRY, CDR2 SYGVKD. The CDR3 coding sequence is TGTGCCAGGTCCGTGGAGGCAGGAGTCCAAGAGACCCAGTACTTC. This encodes CARSVEAGVQETQYF.

The V gene is TRBV6-2 or TRBV6-3, the J gene TRBJ2-2; TRBD1 matches at 10 bases. Germline V gives CDR1 MNHEY, CDR2 SVGEGT. The V gene end was trimmed by 7 bases and the J gene end by 5 bases; junction bases not matched to a gene: 13. This CDR3 contains 17 residues. CDR3 region: CASTKGKRQGATGELFF. The CDR3 DNA is TGTGCCAGCACCAAAGGGAAGAGACAGGGGGCAACCGGGGAGCTGTTTTTT.

The chain employs TRBV12-3 or TRBV12-4 and TRBJ1-5; D is uncertain. The V end lost 3 bases, the J end lost 2 bases, and 11 bases lay between the germline ends. There are 15 residues in the CDR3. The CDR3 DNA is TGTGCCAGCAGTTTGGAGAAGAGAGGCAATCAGCCCCAGCATTTT. Protein sequence: CASSLEKRGNQPQHF.

The table lists this clonotype with a few counts. The V gene is TRBV5-1, the J gene TRBJ2-7; D is unresolved. Looked up from germline, CDR1 is SGHRS and CDR2 is YFSETQ. Deletions cut 0 bases from V and 3 bases from J, with 10 bases between. CDR3 size: 14 residues. CDR3 sequence (DNA): TGCGCCAGCAGCTTGGACCCCACGGGCTACGAGCAGTACTTC. Translating it yields CASSLDPTGYEQYF.

This clonotype was seen at least ten times. The chain carries TRBV7-2 and TRBJ2-1, with D perhaps matching TRBD1 (6 bases). Deletions cut 5 bases from V and 1 base from J, with 12 bases between. The CDR3 sequence is 15 residues long. The germline V gene has CDR1 SGHTA and CDR2 FQGNSA. CDR3 sequence reads: CASSLRRGSYNEQFF. The CDR3, as DNA: TGTGCCAGCAGCCTCCGCAGGGGATCCTACAATGAGCAGTTCTTC.

The gene calls are TRBV7-9 and TRBJ2-2, with unresolved D. The ends were cut back, 4 bases at V and 4 bases at J, with 10 bases in the middle. CDR3 length: 14 amino acids. Per germline, CDR1 SEHNR and CDR2 FQNEAQ (reference sequence). The CDR3 sequence is CASSSPPFTGELFF. CDR3 in DNA: TGTGCCAGCAGCTCCCCGCCTTTCACCGGGGAGCTGTTTTTT.

Only a few counts were recorded for this clonotype. The CDR3: CASSQANRADGYTF. DNA for the CDR3: TGTGCCAGCAGCCAAGCTAACAGGGCTGACGGCTACACCTTC. The chain links TRBV4-2 to TRBJ1-2, with D tentatively TRBD1 (6 bases). V was trimmed by 1 base and J by 8 bases, leaving 14 bases between them. CDR1 and CDR2 from the germline V gene are LGHNA and YNFKEQ. CDR3 length: 14 amino acids.

V and J are TRBV9 and TRBJ2-2, with D possibly matching TRBD1 (6 bases). CDR1 is SGDLS and CDR2 is YYNGEE in the germline V gene. V was shortened by 9 bases and J by 1 base, with 10 bases between the two germline ends. The CDR3 length is 13 residues. The CDR3 protein is CATGTQNTGELFF. DNA of the CDR3: TGTGCCACAGGGACACAGAACACCGGGGAGCTGTTTTTT.

V usage is TRBV20-1 and J usage is TRBJ2-2, with 11 positions matching TRBD1. V trimming: 6 bases; J trimming: 7 bases; junction bases outside the gene matches: 7. Germline-derived CDR1 and CDR2 are DFQATT and SNEGSKA (reference sequence). The CDR3 loop spans 14 amino acids. The CDR3 is CSAPGQGVGGELFF. The CDR3 DNA sequence: TGCAGTGCCCCGGGACAGGGGGTAGGCGGGGAGCTGTTTTTT.

The CDR3 region is CASSRYPGAQNHHEQYF. CDR3 in DNA: TGTGCCAGCAGTCGATATCCCGGGGCCCAAAACCATCACGAGCAGTACTTC. V usage is TRBV9 and J usage is TRBJ2-7; TRBD1 or TRBD2 may be the D gene (5 bases each). The CDR3 covers 17 residues. The germline V gene encodes CDR1 SGDLS and CDR2 YYNGEE. V was shortened by 5 bases and J by 5 bases, with 26 bases between the two germline ends. The whole variable domain, filled in from reference TRBV9 and TRBJ2-7, reads DSGVTQTPKHLITATGQRVTLRCSPRSGDLSVYWYQQSLDQGLQFLIQYYNGEERAKGNILERFSAQQFPDLHSELNLSSLELGDSALYFCASSRYPGAQNHHEQYFGPGTRLTVT.

The chain carries TRBV12-3 or TRBV12-4 and TRBJ1-2, with a possible D match to TRBD1 (6 bases). V lost 3 bases and J 9 bases, leaving 11 bases between the germline ends. CDR3 size: 12 residues. CDR3 sequence reads: CASSFAGDRYTF. The CDR3 bases are TGTGCCAGCAGTTTTGCAGGGGATCGCTACACCTTC.

There are many counts of this clonotype. This chain uses TRBV7-2 with TRBJ2-1, with 10 bases identical to TRBD2. Trimming cost V 5 bases and J 1 base; bases outside gene matches: 2. Germline-derived CDR1 and CDR2 are SGHTA and FQGNSA. The CDR3 contains 15 residues. The CDR3 nucleotides are TGTGCCAGCAGCGTTAGCGGGAGGTCCTACAATGAGCAGTTCTTC. Its translation is CASSVSGRSYNEQFF.

This clonotype was seen a few times. The chain employs TRBV6-1 and TRBJ2-7, with D possibly TRBD2 on 5 matching bases. Between the trimmed V and J ends, which lost 4 bases and 5 bases, there was a span of 18 bases. The germline V gene has CDR1 MNHNS and CDR2 SASEGT. CDR3 length equals 15 residues. CDR3 bases: TGTGCCAGCAGTGTCCCGGACGGGGTTTCTCACGAGCAGTACTTC. Translating it yields CASSVPDGVSHEQYF.

The sample holds a few counts of this clonotype. The chain has TRBV7-9 and TRBJ2-2; D may match TRBD1 or TRBD2 (5 bases each). The V gene lost 1 base and the J gene lost 3 bases, with 15 bases spanning the gap. This CDR3 has 17 amino acids. From germline, CDR1 is SEHNR and CDR2 FQNEAQ (reference sequence). The chain's CDR3 is CASSLVRDVWDTGELFF. CDR3 coding DNA: TGTGCCAGCAGCTTAGTCCGGGACGTATGGGACACCGGGGAGCTGTTTTTT. The full variable domain, its missing parts supplied by reference TRBV7-9 and TRBJ2-2, is DTGVSQNPRHKITKRGQNVTFRCDPISEHNRLYWYRQTLGQGPEFLTYFQNEAQLEKSRLLSDRFSAERPKGSFSTLEIQRTEQGDSAMYLCASSLVRDVWDTGELFFGEGSRLTVL.

The V gene is TRBV2, the J gene TRBJ2-3, with D uncertain. The CDR3 loop spans 13 amino acids. The V and J ends lost 4 bases and 0 bases respectively, with 5 bases between them. Germline CDR1 SNHLY, CDR2 FYNNEI. CDR3 bases: TGTGCCAGCAGTGCCGAGAGCACAGATACGCAGTATTTT. Translated, it gives CASSAESTDTQYF.

The chain combines TRBV7-8 with TRBJ2-7; D gene uncertain. Trimming pared 3 bases from V and 0 bases from J, leaving 12 bases between. The CDR3 contains 15 residues. The germline V gene encodes CDR1 SGHVS and CDR2 FQNEAQ. CDR3 region: CASSLLVGISYEQYF. CDR3 coding DNA: TGTGCCAGCAGCTTGTTGGTAGGGATCTCCTACGAGCAGTACTTC.

This clonotype was found a few times. The chain recombines TRBV4-2 with TRBJ1-2, with D perhaps TRBD1 (6 bases). Trimming took off 4 bases at V and 8 bases at J, with 17 bases between the two ends. The CDR3 is 14 amino acids. Germline V gives CDR1 LGHNA, CDR2 YNFKEQ. CDR3 in DNA: TGTGCCAGCAGCCTCCGGGACACGGAAATGGGCTACACCTTC. Translated, it gives CASSLRDTEMGYTF.

This clonotype showed up just a few times. The V call is TRBV7-2, the J call TRBJ2-3, with TRBD2 matching 11 bases. Per germline, CDR1 SGHTA and CDR2 FQGNSA. The CDR3 runs to 15 residues. Trimming cost V 4 bases and J 2 bases; bases outside gene matches: 2. This CDR3 is CASSSSGGFTDTQYF. Here the CDR3 DNA reads TGTGCCAGCAGCTCTAGCGGGGGGTTCACAGATACGCAGTATTTT.

This chain joins TRBV2 and TRBJ2-7, with D hard to call. The germline V gene encodes CDR1 SNHLY and CDR2 FYNNEI. The length of the CDR3 is 15 residues. Trimming took off 11 bases at V and 2 bases at J, with 22 bases between the two ends. The CDR3 reads CAVKRPDQLTYEQYF. Here the CDR3 DNA reads TGTGCCGTAAAACGGCCGGACCAATTAACCTACGAGCAGTACTTC.

The V and J genes are TRBV7-2 and TRBJ2-7, with no clear D. The CDR3 totals 16 residues. Germline loops: CDR1 SGHTA, CDR2 FQGNSA. The V and J ends lost 3 bases and 0 bases respectively, with 15 bases between them. In nucleotides, the CDR3 is TGTGCCAGCAGCTTTCGATGGACGGATGGCTCCTACGAGCAGTACTTC. Its translation is CASSFRWTDGSYEQYF.

The chain couples TRBV7-2 to TRBJ2-7; 7 nucleotides agree with TRBD2. This CDR3 comprises 14 residues. The junction had 10 bases not matched to a gene; V was cut back by 4 bases and J by 7 bases. Germline V gene data show CDR1 as SGHTA and CDR2 as FQGNSA. DNA for the CDR3: TGTGCCAGCAGCTCGTCACTAGTGGGGGGGGAGCAGTACTTC. Protein product: CASSSSLVGGEQYF.

This clonotype was picked up many times. This chain connects TRBV7-2 to TRBJ1-2, with D perhaps TRBD1 (5 bases). Germline CDR1 is SGHTA and CDR2 is FQGNSA. CDR3 length: 13 amino acids. Trimming pared 1 base from V and 6 bases from J, leaving 9 bases between. The CDR3 DNA is TGTGCCAGCAGCTTAGTCAGGGCTGATGGCTACACCTTC. Amino acids: CASSLVRADGYTF.

This chain joins TRBV28 and TRBJ2-3, with TRBD1 identical over 9 bases. The V segment lost 5 bases and the J segment 1 base; nucleotides outside the gene matches: 1. The CDR3 runs 14 residues. CDR1 and CDR2 from the germline V gene are MDHEN and SYDVKM. The CDR3 coding sequence is TGTGCCAGCAGTAACAGGGGGCGCACAGATACGCAGTATTTT. Translated: CASSNRGRTDTQYF.